In its sample, the clone carrying this TCR beta chain was seen many times. What it recognizes is unknown. This sample stems from a study of T-cell memory formation after mild COVID-19. For the study at large: Clustering of TCRs was largely donor specific.

Points from the study as a whole: Day 15 to 85 contractors were CD4/CD8 balanced; later expanders leaned CD4+.

Per germline, CDR1 SQVTM and CDR2 ANQGSEA. The V and J ends lost 3 bases and 1 base respectively, with 15 bases between them. The CDR3 has 15 residues. A single record per CDR3 protein comes from TCRdb applying MiXCR to the 5' RACE reads. Of some 200,000 distinct CDR3 sequences listed, 20% to 25% are singletons. The TCR was taken from an adult woman who had mild COVID-19 (a few samples of this study predate the infection). Cell type and time point are not known. Sequenced input: PBMCs or a T cell subset sorted from them (not recorded which). J is TRBJ1-1 and V is TRBV29-1, with D perhaps TRBD1 (5 bases). The CDR3 bases are TGCAGCGTTGATAGTCCCGGACAAACGAACACTGAAGCTTTCTTT. Translated: CSVDSPGQTNTEAFF.